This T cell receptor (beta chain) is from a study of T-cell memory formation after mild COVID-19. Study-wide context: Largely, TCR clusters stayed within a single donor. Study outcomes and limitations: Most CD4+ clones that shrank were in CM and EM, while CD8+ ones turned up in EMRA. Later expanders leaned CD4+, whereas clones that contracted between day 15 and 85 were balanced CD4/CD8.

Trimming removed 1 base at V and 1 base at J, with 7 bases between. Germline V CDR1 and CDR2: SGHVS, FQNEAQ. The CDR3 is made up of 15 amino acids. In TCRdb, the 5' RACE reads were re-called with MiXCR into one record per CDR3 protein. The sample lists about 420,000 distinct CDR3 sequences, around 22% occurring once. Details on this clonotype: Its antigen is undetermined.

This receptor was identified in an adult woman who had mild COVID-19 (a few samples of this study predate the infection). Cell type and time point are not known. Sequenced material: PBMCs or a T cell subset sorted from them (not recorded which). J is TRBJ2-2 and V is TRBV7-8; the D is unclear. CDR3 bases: TGTGCCAGCAGCTTAGGCTTGGGGAACACCGGGGAGCTGTTTTTT. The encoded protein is CASSLGLGNTGELFF. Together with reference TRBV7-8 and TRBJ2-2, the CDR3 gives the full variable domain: GAGVSQSPRYKVAKRGQDVALRCDPISGHVSLFWYQQALGQGPEFLTYFQNEAQLDKSGLPSDRFFAERPEGSVSTLKIQRTQQEDSAVYLCASSLGLGNTGELFFGEGSRLTVL.